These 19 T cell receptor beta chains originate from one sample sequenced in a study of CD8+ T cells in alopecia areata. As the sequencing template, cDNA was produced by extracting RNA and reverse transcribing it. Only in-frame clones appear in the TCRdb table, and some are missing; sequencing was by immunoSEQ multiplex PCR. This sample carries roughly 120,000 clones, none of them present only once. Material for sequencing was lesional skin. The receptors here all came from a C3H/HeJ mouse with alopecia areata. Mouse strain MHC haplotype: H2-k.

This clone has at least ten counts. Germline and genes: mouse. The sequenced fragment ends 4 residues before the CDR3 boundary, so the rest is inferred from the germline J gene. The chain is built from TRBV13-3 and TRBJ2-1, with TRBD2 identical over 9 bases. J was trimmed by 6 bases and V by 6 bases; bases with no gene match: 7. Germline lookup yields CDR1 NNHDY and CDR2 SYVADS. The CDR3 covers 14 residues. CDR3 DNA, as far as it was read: TGTGCCAGCACTCCGGGACTGGGATCTGCT. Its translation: CASTPGLGSA. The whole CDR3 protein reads CASTPGLGSAEQFF.

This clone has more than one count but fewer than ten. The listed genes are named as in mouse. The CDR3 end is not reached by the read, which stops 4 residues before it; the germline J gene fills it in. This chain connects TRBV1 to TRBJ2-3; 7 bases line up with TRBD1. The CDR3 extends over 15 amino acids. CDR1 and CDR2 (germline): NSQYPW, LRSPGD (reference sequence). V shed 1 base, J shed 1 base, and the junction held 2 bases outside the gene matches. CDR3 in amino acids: CTCSAAGTGAETLYF. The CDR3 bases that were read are TGCACCTGCAGTGCAGCCGGGACAGGTGCAGAA.

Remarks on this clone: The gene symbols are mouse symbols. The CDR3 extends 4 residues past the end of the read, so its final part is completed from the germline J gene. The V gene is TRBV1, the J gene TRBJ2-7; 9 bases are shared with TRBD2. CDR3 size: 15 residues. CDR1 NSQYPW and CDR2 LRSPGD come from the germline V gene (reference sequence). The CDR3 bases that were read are TGCACCTGCAGTGCAGATCTGGCTGGGGGGGAT. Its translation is CTCSADLAGGD. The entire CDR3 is CTCSADLAGGDEQYF.

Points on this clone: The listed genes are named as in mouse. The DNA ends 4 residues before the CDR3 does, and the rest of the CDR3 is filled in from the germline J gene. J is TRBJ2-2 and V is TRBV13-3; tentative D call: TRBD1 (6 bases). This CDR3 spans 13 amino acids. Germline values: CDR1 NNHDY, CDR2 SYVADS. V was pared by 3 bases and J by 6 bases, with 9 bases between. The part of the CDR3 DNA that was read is TGTGCCAGCAGTGGTCAGGGGCCCGGG. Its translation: CASSGQGPG. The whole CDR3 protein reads CASSGQGPGQLYF.

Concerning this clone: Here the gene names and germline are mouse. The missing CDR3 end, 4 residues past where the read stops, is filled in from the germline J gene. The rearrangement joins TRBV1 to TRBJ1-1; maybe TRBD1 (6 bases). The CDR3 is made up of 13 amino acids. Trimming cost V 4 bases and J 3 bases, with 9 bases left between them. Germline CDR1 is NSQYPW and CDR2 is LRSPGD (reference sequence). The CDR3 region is CTCSGEGDTEVFF. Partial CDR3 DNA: TGCACCTGCAGTGGGGAGGGGGACACA.

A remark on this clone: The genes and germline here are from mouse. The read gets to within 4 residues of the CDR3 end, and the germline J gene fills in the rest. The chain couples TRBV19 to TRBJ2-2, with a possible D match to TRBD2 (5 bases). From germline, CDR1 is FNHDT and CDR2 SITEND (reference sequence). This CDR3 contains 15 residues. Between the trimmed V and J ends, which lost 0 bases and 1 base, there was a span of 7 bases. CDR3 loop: CASSIVLGNTGQLYF. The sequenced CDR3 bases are TGTGCCAGCAGTATAGTCCTGGGAAACACCGGG.

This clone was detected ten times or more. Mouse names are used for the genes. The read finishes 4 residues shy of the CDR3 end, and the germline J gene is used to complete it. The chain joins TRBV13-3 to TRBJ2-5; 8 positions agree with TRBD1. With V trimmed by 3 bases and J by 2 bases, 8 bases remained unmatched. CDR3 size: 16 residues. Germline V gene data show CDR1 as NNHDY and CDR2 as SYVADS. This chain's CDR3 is CASSVQGAEGQDTQYF. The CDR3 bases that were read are TGTGCCAGCAGTGTCCAGGGGGCAGAGGGCCAAGAC.

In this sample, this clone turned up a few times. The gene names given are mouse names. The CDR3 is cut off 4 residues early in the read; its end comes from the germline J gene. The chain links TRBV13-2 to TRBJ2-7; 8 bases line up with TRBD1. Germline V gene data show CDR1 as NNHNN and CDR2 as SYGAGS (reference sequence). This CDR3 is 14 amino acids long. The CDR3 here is CASGDQGASYEQYF. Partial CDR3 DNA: TGTGCCAGCGGTGATCAGGGGGCATCTTAT.

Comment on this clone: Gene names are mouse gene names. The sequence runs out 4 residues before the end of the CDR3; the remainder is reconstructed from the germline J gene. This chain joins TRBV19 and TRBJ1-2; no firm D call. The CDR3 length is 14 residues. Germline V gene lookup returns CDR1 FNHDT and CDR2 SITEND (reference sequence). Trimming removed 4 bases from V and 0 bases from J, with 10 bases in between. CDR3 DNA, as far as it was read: TGTGCCAGCAGTTCTACAGAAACAAACTCC. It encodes CASSSTETNS. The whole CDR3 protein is CASSSTETNSDYTF.

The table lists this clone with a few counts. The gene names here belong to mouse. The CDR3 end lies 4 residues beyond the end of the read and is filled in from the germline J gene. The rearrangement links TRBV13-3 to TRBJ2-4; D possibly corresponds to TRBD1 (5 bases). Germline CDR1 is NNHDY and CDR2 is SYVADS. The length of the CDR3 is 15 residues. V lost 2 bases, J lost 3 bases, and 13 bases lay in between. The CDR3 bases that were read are TGTGCCAGCAGTGAAGGGGAGGGAAGACAAAAC. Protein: CASSEGEGRQN. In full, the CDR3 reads CASSEGEGRQNTLYF.

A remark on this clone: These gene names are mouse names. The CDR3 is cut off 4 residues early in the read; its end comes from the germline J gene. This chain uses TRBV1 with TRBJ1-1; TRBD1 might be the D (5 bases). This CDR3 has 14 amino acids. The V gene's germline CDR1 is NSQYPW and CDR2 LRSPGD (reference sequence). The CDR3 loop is CTCSAGDWGGEVFF. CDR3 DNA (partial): TGCACCTGCAGTGCAGGGGACTGGGGGGGA.

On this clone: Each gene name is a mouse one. The chain's CDR3 is CTCSARGTANTGQLYF. The CDR3 bases that were read are TGCACCTGCAGTGCCCGAGGGACAGCAAACACCGGG. The chain has TRBV1 and TRBJ2-2; 7 nucleotides match TRBD1. Coverage ceases 4 residues before the CDR3 finishes, and the germline J gene fills in the end. Germline assignment: CDR1 NSQYPW and CDR2 LRSPGD (reference sequence). The CDR3 sequence is 16 residues long. The V gene end was trimmed by 3 bases and the J gene end by 0 bases; junction bases not matched to a gene: 4.

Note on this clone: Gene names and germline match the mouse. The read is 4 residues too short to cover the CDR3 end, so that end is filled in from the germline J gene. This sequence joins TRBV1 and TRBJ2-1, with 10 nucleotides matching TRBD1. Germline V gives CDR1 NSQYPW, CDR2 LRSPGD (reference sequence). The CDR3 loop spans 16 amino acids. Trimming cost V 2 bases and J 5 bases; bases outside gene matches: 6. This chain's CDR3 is CTCSAFGTGVDAEQFF. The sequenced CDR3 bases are TGCACCTGCAGTGCATTCGGGACAGGGGTCGATGCT.

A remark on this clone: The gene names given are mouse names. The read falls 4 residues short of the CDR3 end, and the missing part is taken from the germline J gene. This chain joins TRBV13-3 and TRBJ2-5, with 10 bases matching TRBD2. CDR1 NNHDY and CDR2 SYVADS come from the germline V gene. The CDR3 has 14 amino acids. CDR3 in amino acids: CASSRLGGGDTQYF. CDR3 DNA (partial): TGTGCCAGCAGCCGACTGGGGGGAGGAGAC.

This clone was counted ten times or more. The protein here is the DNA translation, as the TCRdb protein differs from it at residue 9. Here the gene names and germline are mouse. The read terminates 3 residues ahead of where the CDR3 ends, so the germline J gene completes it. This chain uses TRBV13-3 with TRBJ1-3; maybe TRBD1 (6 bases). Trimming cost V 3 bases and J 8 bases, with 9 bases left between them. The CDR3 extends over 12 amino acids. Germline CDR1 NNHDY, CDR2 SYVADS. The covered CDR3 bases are TGTGCCAGCAGTGCAGGGGTGGATACG. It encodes CASSAGVDT. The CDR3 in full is CASSAGVDTLYF.

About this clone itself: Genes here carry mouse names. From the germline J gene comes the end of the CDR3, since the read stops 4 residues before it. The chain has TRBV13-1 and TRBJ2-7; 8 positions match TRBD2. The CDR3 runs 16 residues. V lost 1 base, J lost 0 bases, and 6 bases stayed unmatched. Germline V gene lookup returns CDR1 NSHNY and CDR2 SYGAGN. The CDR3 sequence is CASSDLWGAPSYEQYF. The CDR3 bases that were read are TGTGCCAGCAGTGATCTCTGGGGGGCTCCCTCCTAT.

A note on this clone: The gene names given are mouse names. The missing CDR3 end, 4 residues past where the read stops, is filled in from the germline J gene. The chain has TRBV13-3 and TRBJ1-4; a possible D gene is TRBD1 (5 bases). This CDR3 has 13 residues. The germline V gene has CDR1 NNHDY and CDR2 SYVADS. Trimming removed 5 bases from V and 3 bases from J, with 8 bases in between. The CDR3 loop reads CASSGGTNERLFF. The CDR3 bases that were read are TGTGCCAGCAGCGGGGGGACCAACGAA.

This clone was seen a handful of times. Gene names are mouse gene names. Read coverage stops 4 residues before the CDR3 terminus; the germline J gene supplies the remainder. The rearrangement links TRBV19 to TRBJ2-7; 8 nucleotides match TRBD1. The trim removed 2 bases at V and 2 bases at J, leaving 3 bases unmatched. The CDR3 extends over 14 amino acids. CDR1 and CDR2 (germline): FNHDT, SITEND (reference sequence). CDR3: CASSIRGRPYEQYF. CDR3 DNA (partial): TGTGCCAGCAGTATCAGGGGGCGCCCCTAT.

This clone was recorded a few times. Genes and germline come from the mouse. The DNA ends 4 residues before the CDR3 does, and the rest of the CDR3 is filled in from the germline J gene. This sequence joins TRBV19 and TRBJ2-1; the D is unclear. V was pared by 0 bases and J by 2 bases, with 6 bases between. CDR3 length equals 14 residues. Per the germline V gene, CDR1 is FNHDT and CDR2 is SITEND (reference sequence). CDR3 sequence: CASSIGWYYAEQFF. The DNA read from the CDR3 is TGTGCCAGCAGTATAGGCTGGTACTATGCT. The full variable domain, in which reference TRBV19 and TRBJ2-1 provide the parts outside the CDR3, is GGIITQTPKFLIGQEGQKLTLKCQQNFNHDTMYWYRQDSGKGLRLIYYSITENDLQKGDLSEGYDASREKKSSFSLTVTSAQKNEMAVFLCASSIGWYYAEQFFGPGTRLTVL.